This T cell receptor beta chain is drawn from a study of T cell repertoires in cytomegalovirus infection. Overall study results and limits: Clonotypes of TCR beta that were HLA-C-restricted and CMV-specific dominated the ex vivo response.

V shed 0 bases and J 0 bases; nucleotides not matched to a gene: 3. CDR3 length: 15 amino acids. Germline V gives CDR1 SGHDT, CDR2 YYEEEE. Many counts were recorded for this clonotype. What it binds is unknown. MiXCR, run by TCRdb on the reads, gives a single entry per CDR3 protein. The sample includes over 450,000 distinct CDR3 sequences, about 10% of them seen just once. The V gene is TRBV5-6, the J gene TRBJ2-7, with 7 bases lining up with TRBD2. This sequence was found in a human donor in good health (CMV status not recorded). Some clones in this sample may be carry-over from other donors' samples. The sample taken for sequencing was PBMCs. CDR3 bases: TGTGCCAGCAGCTTGGGTCGGGGGGTCTCCTACGAGCAGTACTTC. The encoded protein is CASSLGRGVSYEQYF. Combining the CDR3 with reference TRBV5-6 and TRBJ2-7 gives the whole variable domain DAGVTQSPTHLIKTRGQQVTLRCSPKSGHDTVSWYQQALGQGPQFIFQYYEEEERQRGNFPDRFSGHQFPNYSSELNVNALLLGDSALYLCASSLGRGVSYEQYFGPGTRLTVT.